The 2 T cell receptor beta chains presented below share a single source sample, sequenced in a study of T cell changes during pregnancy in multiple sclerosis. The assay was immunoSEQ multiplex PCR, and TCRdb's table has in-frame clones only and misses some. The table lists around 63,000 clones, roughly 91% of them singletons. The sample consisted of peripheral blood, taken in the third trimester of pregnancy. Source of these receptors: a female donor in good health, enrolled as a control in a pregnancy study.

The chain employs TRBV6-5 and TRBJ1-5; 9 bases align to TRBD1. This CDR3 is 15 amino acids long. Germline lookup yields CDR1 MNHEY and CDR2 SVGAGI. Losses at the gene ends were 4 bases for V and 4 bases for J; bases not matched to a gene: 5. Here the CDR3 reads CASSWGQGGNQPQHF. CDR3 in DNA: TGTGCCAGCAGTTGGGGACAGGGCGGGAATCAGCCCCAGCATTTT.

The CDR3 nucleotides read TGTGCCACCAGCAGAGATGGCGACCCGGGGGAGCAGTACTTC. Its protein is CATSRDGDPGEQYF. The chain is built from TRBV15 and TRBJ2-7, with D possibly being TRBD2 (5 bases). CDR1 LNHNV and CDR2 YYDKDF come from the germline V gene (reference sequence). Trimming left V 0 bases short and J 7 bases short, with 13 bases between. The CDR3 is 14 residues long. Looking up the rest from reference TRBV15 and TRBJ2-7 gives the full variable domain: DAMVIQNPRYQVTQFGKPVTLSCSQTLNHNVMYWYQQKSSQAPKLLFHYYDKDFNNEADTPDNFQSRRPNTSFCFLDIRSPGLGDTAMYLCATSRDGDPGEQYFGPGTRLTVT.